This T cell receptor beta chain was profiled in a study of shared clonotypes between healthy human individuals. As for the study in general: Three plates were used per donor for CD4 naive, three for CD4 memory, two for CD8 naive and one for CD8 memory. Findings and caveats of the study: Sampling covered blood only; tissue repertoires likely differ.

V lost 8 bases and J 5 bases, leaving 6 bases between the germline ends. Germline CDR1 MDHEN, CDR2 SYDVKM. The CDR3 spans 10 residues. As to this clone: Its antigen is unknown.

Original methodology: ImmunoSEQ junction-only sequences lacked quality scores, so their filtering differed. The repertoire was sequenced with immunoSEQ multiplex PCR; TCRdb's copy has only in-frame clones and lacks some. V and J calls plus clone size are reproduced from that table; the DNA served to infer D and trimming. The sample lists about 2 million clones; approximately 95% were seen once. This sequence joins TRBV28 and TRBJ1-2; D remains ambiguous. Source material: naive CD4+ T cells sorted from blood. As to subset: CD45RA+ positively selected. The source of this sequence is a man aged 18 to 29 in good health. The CDR3 region is CASFSYGYTF. The CDR3 DNA reads TGTGCCAGCTTCTCTTATGGCTACACCTTC.